This TCR beta chain derives from a study of CD4 T cells in relation to SARS-CoV-2 and coronaviruses. Study findings and constraints: In about 65% of donors, memory CD4+ clonotypes crossrecognized SARS-CoV-2 and at least one common cold coronavirus spike.

This CDR3 region has 19 residues. J gave up 0 bases and V 0 bases, and 7 bases lay outside the gene matches. In germline, CDR1 is SGHRS, CDR2 YFSETQ. This clone was picked up a small number of times. Its cognate antigen is unknown. CD4+ T cells from unexposed donors were obtained before the COVID-19 pandemic (2011-2018). Produced via immunoSEQ multiplex PCR; TCRdb's table is partial and in-frame only. In the table there are around 56,000 clones, 70% to 90% of which are singletons. V and J are TRBV5-1 and TRBJ2-1, with 12 bases lining up with TRBD2. The sequence was collected from a human donor in good health. The specimen was memory CD4+ T cells from PBMCs. DNA of the CDR3: TGCGCCAGCAGCTTGGGGTCTAGCGGGAGGGCCGGCTCCTACAATGAGCAGTTCTTC. This encodes CASSLGSSGRAGSYNEQFF.